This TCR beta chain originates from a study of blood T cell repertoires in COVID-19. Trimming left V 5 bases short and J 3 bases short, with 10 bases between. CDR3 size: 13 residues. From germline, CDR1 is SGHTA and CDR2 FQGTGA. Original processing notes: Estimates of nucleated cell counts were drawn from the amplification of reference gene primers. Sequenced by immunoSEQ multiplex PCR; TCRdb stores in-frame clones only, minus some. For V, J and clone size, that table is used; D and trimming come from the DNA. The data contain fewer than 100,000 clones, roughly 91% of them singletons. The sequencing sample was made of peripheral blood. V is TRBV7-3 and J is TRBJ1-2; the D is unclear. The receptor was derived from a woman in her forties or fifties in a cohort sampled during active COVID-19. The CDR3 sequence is CASSPASDYGYTF. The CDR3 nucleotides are TGTGCCAGCAGCCCCGCCAGTGACTATGGCTACACCTTC.